The 22 T cell receptor beta chains presented below share a single source sample, sequenced in a study of PD-1 blockade in classical Hodgkin lymphoma. Clones were read by immunoSEQ multiplex PCR, and TCRdb kept only the in-frame ones, dropping some. The repertoire includes tens of thousands of clones, more than 90% of them detected once, and about 9.6% sits in the top ten. Each patient's relapse followed autologous stem cell transplantation, and brentuximab vedotin exposure varied. The material sequenced was peripheral blood mononuclear cells (PBMCs), taken at baseline. The receptors originated from a human donor with classical Hodgkin lymphoma.

The V call is TRBV28, the J call TRBJ1-5; 7 bases line up with TRBD1. This CDR3 region has 13 residues. With V trimmed by 6 bases and J by 4 bases, 3 bases remained unmatched. From germline, CDR1 is MDHEN and CDR2 SYDVKM. The CDR3 region has the DNA TGTGCCAGCAGAGCGACAGGGAATCAGCCCCAGCATTTT. Its protein product is CASRATGNQPQHF. Using reference TRBV28 and TRBJ1-5 for the parts outside the CDR3, the full variable domain is DVKVTQSSRYLVKRTGEKVFLECVQDMDHENMFWYRQDPGLGLRLIYFSYDVKMKEKGDIPEGYSVSREKKERFSLILESASTNQTSMYLCASRATGNQPQHFGDGTRLSIL.

This chain's CDR3 is CASSIALAGYNEQFF. The CDR3 DNA sequence: TGTGCCAGTAGTATCGCCCTAGCGGGATACAATGAGCAGTTCTTC. This rearrangement joins TRBV19 to TRBJ2-1, with 9 bases lining up with TRBD2. Germline V gene data show CDR1 as LNHDA and CDR2 as SQIVND (reference sequence). V shed 3 bases, J shed 4 bases, and the junction held 4 bases outside the gene matches. The CDR3 contains 15 residues.

This clone was recorded only once. The chain carries TRBV6-1 and TRBJ1-2; D is possibly TRBD1 (6 bases). Germline V gene data show CDR1 as MNHNS and CDR2 as SASEGT. The V end lost 3 bases, the J end lost 0 bases, and 14 bases lay between the germline ends. The CDR3 extends over 16 amino acids. CDR3 protein: CASSETGWGPNYGYTF. The DNA of the CDR3 is TGTGCCAGCAGTGAGACGGGGTGGGGGCCTAACTATGGCTACACCTTC.

The genes are TRBV18 and TRBJ2-7, with 10 bases matching TRBD2. The CDR3 runs to 13 residues. CDR1 is KGHSH and CDR2 is LQKENI in the germline V gene. The V segment lost 3 bases and the J segment 5 bases; nucleotides outside the gene matches: 1. The CDR3 loop is CASSPTSGHEQYF. As DNA, the CDR3 is TGTGCCAGCTCACCGACTAGCGGGCACGAGCAGTACTTC.

The chain recombines TRBV2 with TRBJ1-5; D gene ambiguous. With 2 bases removed from V and 0 bases from J, the gap between germline ends came to 14 bases. Germline V gene data show CDR1 as SNHLY and CDR2 as FYNNEI. CDR3 length: 17 amino acids. The DNA of the CDR3 is TGTGCCAGCAGTGAACCTGGAAGCCAGTATAGCAATCAGCCCCAGCATTTT. Amino acid sequence: CASSEPGSQYSNQPQHF.

This clone was seen just once. The chain recombines TRBV27 with TRBJ1-4; no definite D call. CDR1 and CDR2 from the germline V gene are MNHEY and SMNVEV (reference sequence). This CDR3 spans 15 amino acids. Trimming took off 3 bases at V and 5 bases at J, with 13 bases between the two ends. CDR3 sequence: CASSFPGGGNEKLFF. CDR3 DNA sequence: TGTGCCAGCAGTTTTCCCGGCGGAGGAAATGAAAAACTGTTTTTT.

This chain uses TRBV7-9 with TRBJ2-2; tentative D call: TRBD1 (5 bases). V dropped 3 bases and J dropped 8 bases, with 19 bases sitting between them. This CDR3 is built from 16 residues. CDR1 is SEHNR and CDR2 is FQNEAQ in the germline V gene (reference sequence). CDR3 sequence: CASSFGTAGSMGELFF. Here the CDR3 DNA reads TGTGCCAGCAGCTTTGGTACTGCAGGGTCTATGGGGGAGCTGTTTTTT.

The chain recombines TRBV5-1 with TRBJ2-1; 7 bases map to TRBD1. CDR3 length: 14 amino acids. Trimming took 2 bases from V and 5 from J; bases not matched to a gene: 4. The germline gives CDR1 SGHRS, CDR2 YFSETQ. CDR3 DNA: TGCGCCAGCAGCTTAGGGACAGCCAACAATGAGCAGTTCTTC. Its protein product is CASSLGTANNEQFF. The entire variable domain, with the rest obtained from reference TRBV5-1 and TRBJ2-1, is as follows: KAGVTQTPRYLIKTRGQQVTLSCSPISGHRSVSWYQQTPGQGLQFLFEYFSETQRNKGNFPGRFSGRQFSNSRSEMNVSTLELGDSALYLCASSLGTANNEQFFGPGTRLTVL.

In its sample, this clone was seen once. The V and J genes are TRBV29-1 and TRBJ2-3; 14 bases match TRBD2. V lost 4 bases to trimming and J lost 3 bases; unmatched junction nucleotides: 3. The CDR3 is 15 amino acids. Germline V gene sequence: CDR1 SQVTM, CDR2 ANQGSEA. The DNA of the CDR3 is TGCAGCGTTGGAGGACTAGCGGGGGGTACAGATACGCAGTATTTT. Encoded protein: CSVGGLAGGTDTQYF.

J is TRBJ2-4 and V is TRBV28; D perhaps matches TRBD1 (5 bases). The ends were cut back, 5 bases at V and 6 bases at J, with 17 bases in the middle. Germline V gene data show CDR1 as MDHEN and CDR2 as SYDVKM. The CDR3 is 15 residues long. The CDR3 DNA follows: TGTGCCAGCAGTCCCGTTAGGGGCACTGGAAACATTCAGTACTTC. Translated, it gives CASSPVRGTGNIQYF.

The rearrangement uses TRBV7-9 and TRBJ2-5, with 11 bases fitting TRBD2. V trimming: 6 bases; J trimming: 5 bases; junction bases outside the gene matches: 8. Germline assignment: CDR1 SEHNR and CDR2 FQNEAQ (reference sequence). CDR3 size: 15 residues. As DNA, the CDR3 is TGTGCCAGCAGTTACAATAGCGGGAGGGGGGAGACCCAGTACTTC. Protein: CASSYNSGRGETQYF.

The chain combines TRBV4-1 with TRBJ2-3; TRBD2 is a possible D gene (7 bases). The V gene lost 4 bases and the J gene lost 8 bases, with 16 bases spanning the gap. The germline V gene encodes CDR1 MGHRA and CDR2 YSYEKL. The CDR3 consists of 14 residues. In nucleotides, the CDR3 is TGCGCCAGCAGCCTTCGGGGGGCCGTCGCTACGCAGTATTTT. Its protein product is CASSLRGAVATQYF.

This chain links TRBV5-1 with TRBJ2-1; 14 bases are a match to TRBD2. Germline assignment: CDR1 SGHRS and CDR2 YFSETQ. V shed 3 bases, J shed 8 bases, and the junction held 4 bases outside the gene matches. This CDR3 region has 15 residues. The CDR3: CASSWGTSGGDEQFF. The CDR3 DNA sequence: TGCGCCAGCAGCTGGGGGACTAGCGGGGGAGATGAGCAGTTCTTC.

This chain joins TRBV6-5 and TRBJ2-1; 10 nucleotides line up with TRBD2. The CDR3 runs 14 residues. The germline CDR1 and CDR2 sequences are MNHEY and SVGAGI. Trimming removed 4 bases from V and 8 bases from J; junction bases left unmatched: 5. CDR3 coding DNA: TGTGCCAGCAGTTCCCCTAGCGGGAGTGATGAGCAGTTCTTC. It yields the protein CASSSPSGSDEQFF.

The chain is built from TRBV9 and TRBJ1-3; no reliable D call. The CDR3 is 16 residues long. Germline V CDR1 and CDR2: SGDLS, YYNGEE. Trimming removed 0 bases from V and 4 bases from J, with 14 bases in between. CDR3 sequence (DNA): TGTGCCAGCAGCGTAGCTGCGGGGAGCTCCGGAAACACCATATATTTT. Its translation: CASSVAAGSSGNTIYF.

This rearrangement joins TRBV5-6 to TRBJ1-4, with D possibly TRBD1 on 5 matching bases. Germline V gene sequence: CDR1 SGHDT, CDR2 YYEEEE. The germline V and J ends were trimmed by 3 bases and 5 bases, with 11 bases remaining between them. The CDR3 loop spans 14 amino acids. CDR3 nucleotide sequence: TGTGCCAGCAGCTCCGGGACGCGAAATGAAAAACTGTTTTTT. Translated, it gives CASSSGTRNEKLFF.

Only one count was recorded for this clone. The chain couples TRBV6-6 to TRBJ1-2, with TRBD1 as a possible D gene (5 bases). The CDR3 covers 14 residues. V lost 5 bases and J lost 5, with 15 bases in between. Germline CDR1 is MNHNY and CDR2 is SVGAGI (reference sequence). The CDR3 DNA reads TGTGCCAGCAGTCCAGGTTCAGGGTATTATGGCTACACCTTC. Its translation is CASSPGSGYYGYTF.

The chain couples TRBV7-2 to TRBJ2-7; D uncertain. The germline gives CDR1 SGHTA, CDR2 FQGNSA. CDR3 length equals 15 residues. Trimming removed 4 bases from V and 2 bases from J, with 15 bases in between. The CDR3 DNA reads TGTGCCAGCAGCTCCCCGGTTGATGGTACCTACGAGCAGTACTTC. This gives the protein CASSSPVDGTYEQYF.

A single count supports this clone. The chain uses TRBV7-9 and TRBJ2-7, with TRBD2 identical over 10 bases. The V gene's germline CDR1 is SEHNR and CDR2 FQNEAQ (reference sequence). The CDR3 has 15 residues. J lost 4 bases, V lost 2 bases, and 5 bases had no gene match. CDR3 loop: CASSLPASGSYEQYF. The CDR3 nucleotides are TGTGCCAGCAGCTTACCCGCTAGCGGGAGTTACGAGCAGTACTTC.

A word on this clone: This specimen includes other DNA sequences encoding the same CDR3. In nucleotides, the CDR3 is TGTGCCAGCAGTTGGGGTGACTCCTACAATGAGCAGTTCTTC. Encoded protein: CASSWGDSYNEQFF. The chain uses TRBV27 and TRBJ2-1, with D uncertain. CDR1 is MNHEY and CDR2 is SMNVEV in the germline V gene (reference sequence). V was trimmed by 4 bases and J by 0 bases, leaving 7 bases between them. CDR3 length equals 14 residues.

The chain links TRBV5-6 to TRBJ1-6; unclear D gene. The CDR3 has 15 amino acids. Germline assignment: CDR1 SGHDT and CDR2 YYEEEE. The V end lost 0 bases, the J end lost 7 bases, and 11 bases lay between the germline ends. CDR3 protein: CASSLVGRSNSPLHF. The CDR3 DNA reads as TGTGCCAGCAGCTTGGTGGGGAGGAGCAATTCACCCCTCCACTTT.

The chain carries TRBV28 and TRBJ1-4; 11 nucleotides agree with TRBD1. Germline assignment: CDR1 MDHEN and CDR2 SYDVKM. This CDR3 comprises 15 residues. The junction had 9 bases not matched to a gene; V was cut back by 7 bases and J by 8 bases. CDR3: CASKTSGTGGEKLFF. The CDR3 coding sequence is TGTGCCAGCAAGACGTCCGGGACAGGGGGAGAAAAACTGTTTTTT.